This TCR beta chain was obtained from a study of blood T cell repertoires in COVID-19. The V gene end was trimmed by 4 bases and the J gene end by 3 bases; junction bases not matched to a gene: 8. Germline V gene data show CDR1 as MNHEY and CDR2 as SMNVEV (reference sequence). The CDR3 has 15 residues. Sequencing used immunoSEQ multiplex PCR; TCRdb keeps in-frame clones, though not all of them. The sample includes over 250,000 clones, around four fifths of them seen just once. The sequenced material came from peripheral blood. The chain couples TRBV27 to TRBJ2-7; 8 nucleotides align to TRBD1. The receptor was derived from a woman in her 50s who had recovered from COVID-19. CDR3 bases: TGTGCCAGCAGTTCACGGACAGGGTTAATCTACGAGCAGTACTTC. It specifies CASSSRTGLIYEQYF.